A selection of T cell receptor beta chains follows, all from one sample in a study of cytomegalovirus exposure and HLA in healthy donors. Sequencing used immunoSEQ multiplex PCR; TCRdb keeps in-frame clones, though not all of them. The sample lists about 110,000 clones; around 80% were seen once. The material sequenced was PBMCs. The receptors derive from a man aged 25-45 years in good health and CMV-seropositive. The CDR3 runs from the conserved cysteine through the conserved F or W. The D gene is left open where the match is weak. Clone size, where shown, is once, few, many, or a class for clones that have expanded.

>few|TRBV4-1|TRBJ2-2|TRBD1
CAVTGVSGELFF
TGCGCCGTTACAGGGGTCTCCGGGGAGCTGTTTTTT
>.|TRBV6-1|TRBJ2-2|.
CASSDTRGTGELFF
TGTGCCAGCAGTGACACCCGAGGGACCGGGGAGCTGTTTTTT
>.|TRBV13|TRBJ2-7|TRBD2
CASRLAGTPPSYEQYF
TGTGCCAGCAGGCTAGCGGGTACCCCACCCTCCTACGAGCAGTACTTC
>few|TRBV19|TRBJ1-1|TRBD1
CASFRTGRVTEAFF
TGTGCCAGTTTTCGGACAGGGAGGGTAACTGAAGCTTTCTTT
>.|TRBV7-9|TRBJ2-7|.
CAGAQEGYEQYF
TGTGCCGGCGCACAGGAGGGCTACGAGCAGTACTTC
>.|TRBV4-1|TRBJ2-6|TRBD1
CASSQRDSISGANVLTF
TGCGCCAGCAGCCAGAGGGACAGCATCTCTGGGGCCAACGTCCTGACTTTC
>.|TRBV2|TRBJ1-1|TRBD1
CASREDRDTEAFF
TGTGCCAGCAGGGAGGACAGGGACACTGAAGCTTTCTTT
>few|TRBV11-2|TRBJ2-5|.
CASSFYLSEETQYF
TGTGCCAGCAGCTTCTATCTCAGCGAAGAGACCCAGTACTTC
>.|TRBV27|TRBJ1-2|TRBD1
CASSLTGLGYGYTF
TGTGCCAGCAGTTTGACAGGGTTGGGCTATGGCTACACCTTC
>once|TRBV5-1|TRBJ2-2|TRBD2
CASSERGGDTGELFF
TGCGCCAGCAGCGAGCGGGGGGGCGACACCGGGGAGCTGTTTTTT
>.|TRBV7-2|TRBJ2-5|.
CASSLGPSGGETQYF
TGTGCCAGCAGCTTAGGACCGTCAGGGGGGGAGACCCAGTACTTC
>.|TRBV27|TRBJ2-7|.
CASSPWAQAQEQYF
TGTGCCAGCAGTCCCTGGGCACAGGCACAAGAGCAGTACTTC
>.|TRBV6-5|TRBJ2-2|TRBD1
CASSSSGTGSGELFF
TGTGCCAGCAGTTCCTCCGGGACAGGGAGCGGGGAGCTGTTTTTT
>.|TRBV10-3|TRBJ1-1|.
CAISDRGNTEAFF
TGTGCCATCAGTGATAGGGGGAACACTGAAGCTTTCTTT
>.|TRBV9|TRBJ2-2|TRBD1
CASSEDKGAGINTGELFF
TGTGCCAGCAGCGAAGATAAGGGGGCAGGAATCAACACCGGGGAGCTGTTTTTT
>once|TRBV28|TRBJ2-7|TRBD1
CASSPDRGQSYEQYF
TGTGCCAGCAGTCCTGACAGGGGGCAGTCCTACGAGCAGTACTTC
>few|TRBV14|TRBJ2-6|.
CASSLRRAPGANVLTF
TGTGCCAGCAGCCTCAGGAGGGCGCCTGGGGCCAACGTCCTGACTTTC
>.|TRBV4-1|TRBJ1-4|TRBD1
CASSQSTGTANEKLFF
TGCGCCAGCAGCCAAAGCACCGGGACAGCAAATGAAAAACTGTTTTTT
>.|TRBV7-9|TRBJ1-6|.
CASSSNRGSPLHF
TGTGCCAGCAGCTCAAATAGGGGTTCACCCCTCCACTTT
>.|TRBV6-6|TRBJ2-3|TRBD1
CASSGWTGGSTDTQYF
TGTGCCAGCAGTGGATGGACAGGGGGTAGCACAGATACGCAGTATTTT
>.|TRBV10-1|TRBJ1-2|.
CASRAGTSGGTNYGYTF
TGCGCCAGCAGGGCCGGGACATCCGGCGGTACTAACTATGGCTACACCTTC
>.|TRBV27|TRBJ1-2|.
CASSLSAGIVSYGYTF
TGTGCCAGCAGTTTATCGGCCGGGATAGTGAGCTATGGCTACACCTTC
>.|TRBV7-2|TRBJ1-2|.
CASSLMTVGYTF
TGTGCCAGCAGCTTAATGACAGTTGGCTACACCTTC
>.|TRBV28|TRBJ2-7|.
CASSLHPTGPSYEQYF
TGTGCCAGCAGTCTCCACCCGACAGGACCGTCCTACGAGCAGTACTTC
>.|TRBV7-8|TRBJ2-7|.
CASSFRYEQYF
TGTGCCAGCAGCTTCCGCTACGAGCAGTACTTC
>.|TRBV7-9|TRBJ1-1|.
CASSPTGFPMNTEAFF
TGTGCCAGCAGCCCGACAGGTTTCCCAATGAACACTGAAGCTTTCTTT
>.|TRBV10-1|TRBJ2-3|.
CASSYTGVGDTQYF
TGCGCCAGCAGTTATACGGGGGTTGGAGATACGCAGTATTTT
>.|TRBV15|TRBJ2-5|.
CATSRGGDPETQYF
TGTGCCACCAGCAGAGGGGGGGACCCAGAGACCCAGTACTTC
>.|TRBV2|TRBJ1-2|.
CASSAIANYGYTF
TGTGCCAGCAGCGCGATAGCTAACTATGGCTACACCTTC
>.|TRBV13|TRBJ2-3|.
CASSTSWDTDTQYF
TGTGCCAGCAGCACTAGCTGGGACACAGATACGCAGTATTTT
>.|TRBV7-3|TRBJ1-1|.
CASSLNLPGRGTEAFF
TGTGCCAGCAGCTTAAATCTCCCAGGGAGGGGAACTGAAGCTTTCTTT
>.|TRBV7-8|TRBJ2-1|TRBD2
CASRDAGGSSYNEQFF
TGTGCCAGCAGGGACGCGGGGGGGAGCTCCTACAATGAGCAGTTCTTC
>.|TRBV11-2|TRBJ1-1|TRBD1
CASRATGGNTEAFF
TGTGCCAGCAGGGCTACAGGGGGGAACACTGAAGCTTTCTTT
>.|TRBV6-5|TRBJ2-7|.
CASSYSEAYEQYF
TGTGCCAGCAGTTATTCCGAGGCGTACGAGCAGTACTTC
>.|TRBV7-9|TRBJ2-3|.
CASSLALADTQYF
TGTGCCAGCAGCTTAGCTCTAGCGGATACGCAGTATTTT
>.|TRBV7-9|TRBJ2-1|TRBD1
CASSTGQLSLGEQFF
TGTGCCAGCAGCACGGGACAGTTATCCTTAGGAGAGCAGTTCTTC
>once|TRBV4-2|TRBJ2-6|TRBD1
CASTMGQGASGANVLTF
TGTGCCAGCACCATGGGACAGGGGGCTAGTGGGGCCAACGTCCTGACTTTC
>.|TRBV28|TRBJ1-3|TRBD1
CASNSYRGGSGNTIYF
TGTGCCAGCAATTCGTACAGGGGGGGATCTGGAAACACCATATATTTT